This TCR beta chain was profiled in a study of T cell changes during pregnancy in multiple sclerosis (dated by TCRdb to 2018 to 2020). Regarding the complete study: The study looked at changes in the T cell repertoire across pregnancy in women with multiple sclerosis.

CDR1 and CDR2 are drawn from the germline V gene (reference sequence): SEHNR, FQNEAQ. Reading from cysteine to phenylalanine, the CDR3 counts 15 amino acids. The kept DNA is CDR3 alone, 45 bases in frame from the first base. Ends trimmed: V by 4 bases, J by 6 bases; bases unmatched to a gene: 7. In the case of this clone: It lacks a known antigen. No clone much larger than this one lies a single base away; base qualities are absent.

Library creation used the immunoSEQ multiplex PCR assay. TCRdb stores this immuneACCESS table with in-frame sequences only. Part of the clones is absent; in the studies checked, under half of the shortfall reflects unresolved V genes, and no reason is known for the rest. Across this sample there are 65,000 to 95,000 clones, with approximately 94% seen only once. 2.5% to 3% of the sample goes to the ten largest clones. The starting material was peripheral blood, obtained after pregnancy. The chain is made from TRBV7-9 and TRBJ2-1, with 9 bases aligning to TRBD1. This TCR was sampled from a female donor in good health, enrolled as a control in a pregnancy study. The CDR3 region: CASSSRDRAINEQFF. At the DNA level, the sequence is TGTGCCAGCAGCTCTCGGGACAGGGCTATCAATGAGCAGTTCTTC. The CDR3 plus the reference TRBV7-9 and TRBJ2-1 genes for the other parts give the full variable domain: DTGVSQNPRHKITKRGQNVTFRCDPISEHNRLYWYRQTLGQGPEFLTYFQNEAQLEKSRLLSDRFSAERPKGSFSTLEIQRTEQGDSAMYLCASSSRDRAINEQFFGPGTRLTVL.